This T cell receptor (beta chain) stems from a study of regulatory and conventional T cells in RAG deficiency. On this clone itself: The junction does not match germline at one end; this may be a read error.

Here immunoSEQ multiplex PCR was the method, and the copy in TCRdb shows in-frame clones only, minus some. The sample has roughly 30,000 clones; approximately 96% are singletons. Conventional CD4+ T cells were sorted from blood as CD25-low CD127-high cells. Germline V gene data show CDR1 as SSHAT and CDR2 as FNYEAQ (reference sequence). The CDR3 covers 14 residues. These same data were also listed under a study on regulatory T cells. As reported in that work: Amplification used 52 TRBV primers and 13 TRBJ primers.

The specimen sequenced was CD25- CD4+ T cells sorted from blood. The sequence was collected from a human donor in good health. The chain combines TRBV7-7 with TRBJ2-5, with 11 bases that match TRBD2. The CDR3 DNA is TGTGCTAGCAGCATAGCGGGGGGGCTAGAGACCCAGTACTTC. Translation: CASSIAGGLETQYF. The variable domain in full, with the rest retrieved from reference TRBV7-7 and TRBJ2-5, is GAGVSQSPRYKVTKRGQDVTLRCDPISSHATLYWYQQALGQGPEFLTYFNYEAQPDKSGLPSDRFSAERPEGSISTLTIQRTEQRDSAMYRCASSIAGGLETQYFGPGTRLLVL.